One and the same sample provided the 29 T cell receptor beta chains below, sequenced in a study of shared clonotypes between healthy human individuals. Here immunoSEQ multiplex PCR was the method, and the copy in TCRdb shows in-frame clones only, minus some. Seen here are millions of clones, about 93% observed once, and the top ten hold under 2%. Selected positively for CCR7 and CD45RO-negative, naive CD8 cells excluded terminally differentiated effector memory CD45RA+ cells. The sequenced material came from naive CD8+ T cells from PBMCs. The source is a man between 18 and 35 years old in good health. Some clones in this sample may be carry-over from other donors' samples.

The rearrangement uses TRBV28 and TRBJ1-1, with 9 bases aligning to TRBD1. After removal of 5 bases from V and 0 bases from J, the junction contained 4 bases not matched to a gene. Germline-derived CDR1 and CDR2 are MDHEN and SYDVKM. The CDR3 is 15 residues long. DNA for the CDR3: TGTGCCAGCAGTCCAGGACAGGGGCTGAACACTGAAGCTTTCTTT. Translating it yields CASSPGQGLNTEAFF. Using reference TRBV28 and TRBJ1-1 for the parts outside the CDR3, the full variable domain is DVKVTQSSRYLVKRTGEKVFLECVQDMDHENMFWYRQDPGLGLRLIYFSYDVKMKEKGDIPEGYSVSREKKERFSLILESASTNQTSMYLCASSPGQGLNTEAFFGQGTRLTVV.

Notes on this clone: The sample has other DNA sequences that encode this CDR3 too. The rearrangement uses TRBV6-1 and TRBJ1-2, with a possible D match to TRBD1 (5 bases). Deletions cut 3 bases from V and 3 bases from J, with 8 bases between. From germline, CDR1 is MNHNS and CDR2 SASEGT. The CDR3 consists of 13 residues. This CDR3 reads CASSEGRYYGYTF. The CDR3 DNA follows: TGTGCCAGCAGTGAGGGACGGTACTATGGCTACACCTTC.

The chain uses TRBV4-2 and TRBJ1-4; 7 positions match TRBD1. This CDR3 region has 16 residues. CDR1 is LGHNA and CDR2 is YNFKEQ in the germline V gene. The J segment lost 4 bases and the V segment lost 0 bases, leaving 5 bases of the junction unmatched. CDR3 protein: CASSQEPGQFNEKLFF. DNA for the CDR3: TGTGCCAGCAGCCAAGAGCCGGGACAGTTTAATGAAAAACTGTTTTTT.

This clone was seen a single time. The chain links TRBV7-9 to TRBJ2-1, with D tentatively TRBD2 (5 bases). The CDR3 sequence is 13 residues long. Germline CDR1 is SEHNR and CDR2 is FQNEAQ (reference sequence). The V and J ends lost 6 bases and 5 bases respectively, with 11 bases between them. This CDR3 is CASRPGLHNEQFF. CDR3 nucleotide sequence: TGTGCCAGCAGACCCGGACTTCACAATGAGCAGTTCTTC. Using reference TRBV7-9 and TRBJ2-1 for the parts outside the CDR3, the full variable domain is DTGVSQNPRHKITKRGQNVTFRCDPISEHNRLYWYRQTLGQGPEFLTYFQNEAQLEKSRLLSDRFSAERPKGSFSTLEIQRTEQGDSAMYLCASRPGLHNEQFFGPGTRLTVL.

The chain recombines TRBV4-1 with TRBJ1-1; 7 bases line up with TRBD1. Germline V lookup: CDR1 MGHRA, CDR2 YSYEKL. The CDR3 spans 14 residues. Unmatched junction bases numbered 5, after V lost 3 bases and J lost 4 bases. The CDR3 spells CASSQIQGITEAFF. CDR3 sequence (DNA): TGCGCCAGCAGCCAGATACAGGGGATCACTGAAGCTTTCTTT.

This chain links TRBV28 with TRBJ2-7; D not certain. Germline V gives CDR1 MDHEN, CDR2 SYDVKM. The CDR3 totals 15 residues. Trimming left V 6 bases short and J 2 bases short, with 17 bases between. The CDR3 DNA reads TGTGCCAGCAGCTCTCCCGGCCCAGGTACCTACGAGCAGTACTTC. Amino acids: CASSSPGPGTYEQYF.

The chain links TRBV7-9 to TRBJ2-7; a weak D match, TRBD1 (5 bases). This CDR3 contains 14 residues. Germline loops: CDR1 SEHNR, CDR2 FQNEAQ (reference sequence). V lost 5 bases to trimming and J lost 2 bases, with 13 bases between them. The CDR3 DNA follows: TGTGCCAGCAGCCCCCCTGCCAGGGCCTACGAGCAGTACTTC. This translates into CASSPPARAYEQYF. Together with reference TRBV7-9 and TRBJ2-7, the CDR3 gives the full variable domain: DTGVSQNPRHKITKRGQNVTFRCDPISEHNRLYWYRQTLGQGPEFLTYFQNEAQLEKSRLLSDRFSAERPKGSFSTLEIQRTEQGDSAMYLCASSPPARAYEQYFGPGTRLTVT.

The rearrangement links TRBV14 to TRBJ1-2; TRBD1 aligns across 9 bases. The CDR3 spans 17 residues. The V and J ends lost 4 bases and 0 bases, in that order; junction bases with no gene match: 9. Germline V gene sequence: CDR1 SGHDN, CDR2 FVKESK. The CDR3 protein is CASSPRDRVEANYGYTF. The DNA for the CDR3 is TGTGCCAGCAGCCCCCGGGACAGGGTGGAGGCTAACTATGGCTACACCTTC.

This rearrangement joins TRBV28 to TRBJ2-2; 7 bases are a match to TRBD1. Germline trimming cut 2 bases from V and 0 bases from J; bases unmatched to any gene: 12. This CDR3 region has 19 residues. CDR1 and CDR2 from the germline V gene are MDHEN and SYDVKM. The CDR3: CASSLDPGTVPANTGELFF. Here the CDR3 DNA reads TGTGCCAGCAGTTTAGACCCAGGGACAGTCCCTGCGAACACCGGGGAGCTGTTTTTT.

A note on this clone: The same CDR3 also results from other DNA sequences found in this sample. V is TRBV9 and J is TRBJ2-1; D not resolved. The CDR3 spans 14 residues. Deletions cut 0 bases from V and 4 bases from J, with 8 bases between. Germline V lookup: CDR1 SGDLS, CDR2 YYNGEE. The CDR3 protein is CASSVGQVYNEQFF. CDR3 DNA: TGTGCCAGCAGCGTAGGGCAGGTTTACAATGAGCAGTTCTTC.

This clone was picked up one time. J is TRBJ1-1 and V is TRBV7-9; D not certain. This CDR3 comprises 13 residues. Trimming stripped 5 bases from V and 4 bases from J, with 11 bases between. Germline CDR1 SEHNR, CDR2 FQNEAQ (reference sequence). CDR3 protein: CASSRPGPTEAFF. CDR3 in DNA: TGTGCCAGCAGCCGGCCCGGTCCCACTGAAGCTTTCTTT.

The CDR3 sequence is CASSLLLWGGEQYF. DNA of the CDR3: TGTGCCAGCAGCTTGCTGTTGTGGGGAGGCGAGCAGTACTTC. The gene calls are TRBV7-2 and TRBJ2-7; D might be TRBD2 (6 bases). Between the trimmed V and J ends, which lost 3 bases and 6 bases, there was a span of 15 bases. In germline, CDR1 is SGHTA, CDR2 FQGNSA. CDR3 size: 14 residues.

This clone was counted only a few times. Different DNA sequences within this sample yield the same CDR3. V is TRBV30 and J is TRBJ1-1; the D is unclear. V was shortened by 0 bases and J by 5 bases, with 7 bases between the two germline ends. The CDR3 sequence is 12 residues long. From germline, CDR1 is GTSNPN and CDR2 SVGIG (reference sequence). DNA of the CDR3: TGTGCCTGGAGTGTATTGGGAACTGAAGCTTTCTTT. Its translation is CAWSVLGTEAFF. Using reference TRBV30 and TRBJ1-1 for the parts outside the CDR3, the full variable domain is SQTIHQWPATLVQPVGSPLSLECTVEGTSNPNLYWYRQAAGRGLQLLFYSVGIGQISSEVPQNLSASRPQDRQFILSSKKLLLSDSGFYLCAWSVLGTEAFFGQGTRLTVV.

The chain combines TRBV9 with TRBJ2-6; 8 bases are shared with TRBD1. Germline CDR1 and CDR2: SGDLS and YYNGEE. CDR3 size: 23 residues. V was clipped by 2 bases and J by 0 bases; unmatched bases: 22. The CDR3 DNA follows: TGTGCCAGCAGCGTTGACAGGGGTTATTCCGTTTTCGACACCCGCTCTGGGGCCAACGTCCTGACTTTC. It translates to CASSVDRGYSVFDTRSGANVLTF.

The genes are TRBV29-1 and TRBJ2-3; the D gene is possibly TRBD1 (6 bases). This CDR3 is built from 16 residues. V lost 3 bases and J lost 0, with 16 bases in between. CDR1 and CDR2 (germline): SQVTM, ANQGSEA. The CDR3 bases are TGCAGCGTTGACCCGCACCCGGGACAAAGCACAGATACGCAGTATTTT. The encoded protein is CSVDPHPGQSTDTQYF.

The chain employs TRBV7-9 and TRBJ1-6; D not resolved. The germline V gene has CDR1 SEHNR and CDR2 FQNEAQ (reference sequence). The V end lost 5 bases, the J end lost 14 bases, and 22 bases lay between the germline ends. The CDR3 is 15 amino acids. This CDR3 is CASSDQALLTGALHF. Here the CDR3 DNA reads TGTGCCAGCAGCGACCAGGCCCTCCTCACCGGGGCCCTCCACTTT.

The chain combines TRBV10-3 with TRBJ1-2; D possibly corresponds to TRBD1 (5 bases). The CDR3 length is 17 residues. Germline V gives CDR1 ENHRY, CDR2 SYGVKD. V was pared by 6 bases and J by 5 bases, with 25 bases between. CDR3 DNA: TGTGCCATCAGCTCGGGGGACGTAGGCCAGGTTTGGTATGGCTACACCTTC. Its protein is CAISSGDVGQVWYGYTF.

The rearrangement joins TRBV15 to TRBJ2-7, with D possibly being TRBD1 (6 bases). The CDR3 loop spans 13 amino acids. Germline loops: CDR1 LNHNV, CDR2 YYDKDF (reference sequence). V dropped 1 base and J dropped 6 bases, with 10 bases sitting between them. The CDR3: CATSRVTGSEQYF. CDR3 coding DNA: TGTGCCACCAGCAGAGTGACAGGTAGCGAGCAGTACTTC.

In its sample, this clone was seen once. The rearrangement joins TRBV10-3 to TRBJ2-3, with TRBD2 matching 8 bases. CDR1 and CDR2 (germline): ENHRY, SYGVKD. The CDR3 extends over 14 amino acids. Trimming took 6 bases from V and 4 from J; bases not matched to a gene: 6. The CDR3 DNA reads TGTGCCATCAGCAAGGGACTAGGAGCAGATACGCAGTATTTT. This translates into CAISKGLGADTQYF.

The genes are TRBV7-9 and TRBJ2-5, with D uncertain. Germline loops: CDR1 SEHNR, CDR2 FQNEAQ (reference sequence). CDR3 length: 13 residues. Trimming shortened V by 4 bases and J by 5 bases, and 11 bases separated the two germline ends. CDR3 sequence: CASSYDSLETQYF. CDR3 in DNA: TGTGCCAGCAGCTATGACTCTCTCGAGACCCAGTACTTC.

J is TRBJ2-5 and V is TRBV7-9; TRBD2 aligns across 7 bases. This CDR3 has 18 residues. Per germline, CDR1 SEHNR and CDR2 FQNEAQ (reference sequence). The V and J ends lost 7 bases and 1 base, in that order; junction bases with no gene match: 18. The chain's CDR3 is CASTTGEGWRELQETQYF. In DNA form, the CDR3 reads TGTGCCAGCACTACTGGGGAGGGTTGGCGGGAGCTCCAAGAGACCCAGTACTTC.

The rearrangement uses TRBV27 and TRBJ1-5, with 7 positions matching TRBD1. Looked up from germline, CDR1 is MNHEY and CDR2 is SMNVEV (reference sequence). This CDR3 region has 14 residues. Trimming at V came to 3 bases and at J to 6 bases, leaving 5 bases not matched to a gene. In DNA form, the CDR3 reads TGTGCCAGCAGTTTCAGGGGGGCCGGTCAGCCCCAGCATTTT. Translated: CASSFRGAGQPQHF.

In nucleotides, the CDR3 is TGTGCCAGCAGTGAACCGAGGGAGCGCACAGATACGCAGTATTTT. It encodes CASSEPRERTDTQYF. This chain links TRBV6-1 with TRBJ2-3, with D tentatively TRBD2 (5 bases). V was cut by 2 bases and J by 1 base, with 10 bases left in between. The CDR3 is 15 residues long. CDR1 and CDR2 (germline): MNHNS, SASEGT.

The rearrangement joins TRBV19 to TRBJ1-5, with TRBD1 matching 8 bases. From germline, CDR1 is LNHDA and CDR2 SQIVND (reference sequence). J lost 2 bases, V lost 4 bases, and 10 bases had no gene match. The CDR3 has 17 residues. The CDR3: CASSNKPGGFGNQPQHF. CDR3 nucleotide sequence: TGTGCCAGTAGTAACAAGCCAGGGGGCTTTGGCAATCAGCCCCAGCATTTT.

This clone appeared a single time. CDR3 region: CASRPSQGREPYGYTF. CDR3 DNA sequence: TGTGCCAGCAGACCTAGTCAGGGCAGGGAGCCCTATGGCTACACCTTC. This chain uses TRBV28 with TRBJ1-2; possible D gene TRBD1, 5 bases. Trimming took 6 bases from V and 4 from J, leaving 21 bases between them. The CDR3 has 16 amino acids. Germline V CDR1 and CDR2: MDHEN, SYDVKM.

The chain links TRBV5-4 to TRBJ2-2; D possibly uses TRBD1 or TRBD2 (5 bases each). Trimming took off 0 bases at V and 7 bases at J, with 7 bases between the two ends. The CDR3 is 13 residues long. From germline, CDR1 is SGHNT and CDR2 YYREEE (reference sequence). The CDR3 region has the DNA TGTGCCAGCAGCTTGGATGGGGGCGGGGAGCTGTTTTTT. Translating it yields CASSLDGGGELFF.

The chain has TRBV21-1 and TRBJ2-7; the table's D call, TRBD2, was not checked against the DNA. TRBV21-1 is marked as a pseudogene. The CDR3 has 16 amino acids. The DNA for the CDR3 is TGTGCCAGCAGCAAAGCGCCAGTAGCGGGAGTTTATGAGCAGTACTTC. This codes for CASSKAPVAGVYEQYF.

The CDR3 DNA reads TGTGCCAGCAGCTTAGGGGACAGGGCGTACTTC. It translates to CASSLGDRAYF. This chain uses TRBV7-2 with TRBJ2-7; TRBD1 agrees at 9 bases. The J segment lost 12 bases and the V segment lost 1 base, leaving 1 base of the junction unmatched. The CDR3 length is 11 residues. CDR1 and CDR2 from the germline V gene are SGHTA and FQGNSA.

The CDR3 spells CASSLAPDGRGTEAFF. In nucleotides, the CDR3 is TGTGCCAGCAGCCTGGCCCCGGACGGCCGTGGCACTGAAGCTTTCTTT. The genes are TRBV11-2 and TRBJ1-1; D is unresolved. Per the germline V gene, CDR1 is SGHAT and CDR2 is FQNNGV. The CDR3 spans 16 residues. The V gene lost 5 bases and the J gene lost 4 bases, with 20 bases spanning the gap.